This TCR beta chain was documented in a study of radiotherapy plus CTLA-4 blockade in lung cancer. The CDR3 consists of 17 residues. CDR1 WSHSY and CDR2 SAAADI come from the germline V gene. V lost 2 bases and J lost 4; bases outside the gene matches: 13. Regarding this clone: Antigen: not known.

General observations from the study: After radiotherapy and ipilimumab, tumor-derived clones expanded in peripheral blood.

Method: immunoSEQ multiplex PCR; TCRdb's copy keeps in-frame clones and lacks some. The sample lists approximately 33,000 clones; 70% to 80% were seen once. The origin of this receptor is a human donor with non-small cell lung cancer who had stable disease on radiotherapy plus ipilimumab. The chain recombines TRBV10-2 with TRBJ1-1; 7 bases align to TRBD1. This sample comprised peripheral blood, obtained from a patient treated with radiotherapy plus ipilimumab. The CDR3 nucleotides read TGCGCCAGCAGTGAGGGGGGGGCGACAGGGAGGACCACTGAAGCTTTCTTT. Protein sequence: CASSEGGATGRTTEAFF.